This T cell receptor beta chain derives from a study of blood T cell repertoires in COVID-19. Study-level background: From T cells, B-cell-depleted T cells, or PBMCs came the material, which was cDNA or gDNA.

The authors' processing: Using reference gene primer amplification, nucleated cell counts were estimated. TCRdb keeps only in-frame clones here, not all; method: immunoSEQ multiplex PCR. V and J calls and clone size are given by that table; D and trimming were obtained from the DNA. The top ten clones hold less than 9.5% of a sample with 540,000 or so clones, less than 90% of them seen once. Germline values: CDR1 KGHSH, CDR2 LQKENI. V was shortened by 1 base and J by 1 base, with 31 bases between the two germline ends. The CDR3 consists of 22 residues. Seattle cases were enrolled at active infection and followed longitudinally.

V and J are TRBV18 and TRBJ1-1; tentatively, D is TRBD1 (6 bases). This TCR was sampled from a woman between 50 and 59 years old with COVID-19, enrolled during active disease. Sequenced: peripheral blood. CDR3 coding DNA: TGTGCCAGCTCACCACAGTTAATGATAACCGGGACAAAAAATCGGGAGAACACTGAAGCTTTCTTT. Translating it yields CASSPQLMITGTKNRENTEAFF.